This T cell receptor (beta chain) is drawn from a study of T cell responses to AZD1222 COVID-19 vaccine. Germline-derived CDR1 and CDR2 are SGHNT and YYREEE (reference sequence). This CDR3 spans 13 amino acids. After removal of 5 bases from V and 5 bases from J, the junction contained 6 bases not matched to a gene. Libraries were prepared by immunoSEQ multiplex PCR; TCRdb keeps only in-frame clonotypes and omits some of them. Of 110,000 to 150,000 clones in the sample, approximately 92% were seen once. The rearrangement joins TRBV5-4 to TRBJ1-1, with 7 nucleotides matching TRBD1. The sequence was obtained from an adult in good health. The sample in question was peripheral blood, obtained on day 0 of AZD1222 vaccination. CDR3: CASSTYRGTEAFF. The CDR3 coding sequence is TGTGCCAGCAGTACCTACAGGGGAACTGAAGCTTTCTTT.